What follows describes a single TCR beta chain. The sample comes from a study of control samples from healthy donors and cancer patients. Generated by immunoSEQ multiplex PCR, the TCRdb table keeps only in-frame clones and is missing some. The table includes around 250,000 clones, approximately 80% detected once. The CDR3 loop spans 15 amino acids. CDR1 is MNHEY, CDR2 SMNVEV, per germline (reference sequence). After removal of 8 bases from V and 0 bases from J, the junction contained 7 bases not matched to a gene. The sample consisted of PBMCs. This chain joins TRBV27 and TRBJ2-1; 7 nucleotides agree with TRBD2. This receptor was identified in a woman aged 60-70 years with lung cancer. CDR3 DNA: TGTGCCAGCTCTCAGGGACTATCCTCCTACAATGAGCAGTTCTTC. Translating gives CASSQGLSSYNEQFF.